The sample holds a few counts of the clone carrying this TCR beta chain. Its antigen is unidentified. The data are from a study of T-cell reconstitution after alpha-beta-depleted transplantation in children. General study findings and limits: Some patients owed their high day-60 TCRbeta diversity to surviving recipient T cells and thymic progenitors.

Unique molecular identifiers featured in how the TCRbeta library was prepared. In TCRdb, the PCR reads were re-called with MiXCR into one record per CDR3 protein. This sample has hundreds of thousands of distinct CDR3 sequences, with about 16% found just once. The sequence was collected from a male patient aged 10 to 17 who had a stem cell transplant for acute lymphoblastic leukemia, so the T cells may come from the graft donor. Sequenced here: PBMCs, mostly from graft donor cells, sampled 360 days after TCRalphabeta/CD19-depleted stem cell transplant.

CDR3 protein: CATKAQDGYNEQFF. The CDR3 coding sequence is TGTGCCACAAAAGCTCAGGACGGTTACAATGAGCAGTTCTTC. The rearrangement links TRBV19 to TRBJ2-1, with D hard to call. In germline, CDR1 is LNHDA, CDR2 SQIVND (reference sequence). The CDR3 length is 14 residues. The V end was cut by 10 bases, the J end by 4 bases, with 17 bases between.